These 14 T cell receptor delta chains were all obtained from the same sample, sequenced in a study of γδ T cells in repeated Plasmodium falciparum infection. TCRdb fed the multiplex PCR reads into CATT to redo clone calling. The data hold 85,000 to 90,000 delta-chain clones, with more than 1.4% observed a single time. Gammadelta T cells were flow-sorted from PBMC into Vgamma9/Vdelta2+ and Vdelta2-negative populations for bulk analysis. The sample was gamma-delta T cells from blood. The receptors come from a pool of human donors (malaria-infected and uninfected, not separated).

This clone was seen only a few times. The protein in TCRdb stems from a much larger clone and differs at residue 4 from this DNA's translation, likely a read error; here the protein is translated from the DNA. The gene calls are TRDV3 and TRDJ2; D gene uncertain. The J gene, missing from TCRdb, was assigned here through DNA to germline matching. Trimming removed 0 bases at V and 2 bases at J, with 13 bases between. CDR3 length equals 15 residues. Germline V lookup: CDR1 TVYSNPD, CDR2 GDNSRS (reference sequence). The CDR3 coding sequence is TGTGCCTTTAGATTTCCCACCTCGTTGACAGCACAACTCTTCTTT. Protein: CAFRFPTSLTAQLFF. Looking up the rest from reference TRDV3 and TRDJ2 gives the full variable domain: CDKVTQSSPDQTVASGSEVVLLCTYDTVYSNPDLFWYRIRPDYSFQFVFYGDNSRSEGADFTQGRFSVKHILTQKAFHLVISPVRTEDSATYYCAFRFPTSLTAQLFFGKGTQLIVEP.

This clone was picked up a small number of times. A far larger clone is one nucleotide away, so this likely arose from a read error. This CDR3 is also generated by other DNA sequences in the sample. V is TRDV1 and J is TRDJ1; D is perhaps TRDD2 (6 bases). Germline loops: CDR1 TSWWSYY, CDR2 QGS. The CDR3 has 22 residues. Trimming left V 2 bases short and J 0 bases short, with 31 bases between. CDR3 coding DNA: TGTGCTCTTGGGGAATCTAAAAATGAGGGGGCGCCACTCCTACCCTACACCGATAAACTCATCTTT. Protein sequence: CALGESKNEGAPLLPYTDKLIF.

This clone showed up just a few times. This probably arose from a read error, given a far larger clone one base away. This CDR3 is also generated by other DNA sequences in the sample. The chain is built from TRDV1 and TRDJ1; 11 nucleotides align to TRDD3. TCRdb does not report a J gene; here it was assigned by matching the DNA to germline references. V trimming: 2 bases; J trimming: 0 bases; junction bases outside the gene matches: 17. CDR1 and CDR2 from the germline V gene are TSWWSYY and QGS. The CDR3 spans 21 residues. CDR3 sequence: CALGECHLDRGGYGYTDKLIF. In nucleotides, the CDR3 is TGTGCTCTTGGGGAATGCCACCTAGACCGTGGGGGATACGGGTACACCGATAAACTCATCTTT.

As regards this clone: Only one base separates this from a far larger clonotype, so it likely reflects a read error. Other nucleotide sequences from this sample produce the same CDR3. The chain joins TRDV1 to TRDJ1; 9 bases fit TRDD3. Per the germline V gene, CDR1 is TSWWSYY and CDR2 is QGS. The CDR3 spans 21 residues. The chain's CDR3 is CALGEHFGLPRYWGISGKLIF. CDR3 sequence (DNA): TGTGCCCTTGGGGAACATTTCGGTCTTCCTCGTTATTGGGGGATATCTGGTAAACTCATCTTT.

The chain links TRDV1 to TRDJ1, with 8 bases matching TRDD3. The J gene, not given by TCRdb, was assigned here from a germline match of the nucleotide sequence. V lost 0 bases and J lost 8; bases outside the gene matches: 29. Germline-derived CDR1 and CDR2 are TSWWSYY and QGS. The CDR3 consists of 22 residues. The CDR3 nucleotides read TGTGCTCTTGGGGAACTGACAAGGTGGGGGATTAGTTACCCCCGTAAGTTCAAGAAACTCATCTTT. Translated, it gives CALGELTRWGISYPRKFKKLIF.

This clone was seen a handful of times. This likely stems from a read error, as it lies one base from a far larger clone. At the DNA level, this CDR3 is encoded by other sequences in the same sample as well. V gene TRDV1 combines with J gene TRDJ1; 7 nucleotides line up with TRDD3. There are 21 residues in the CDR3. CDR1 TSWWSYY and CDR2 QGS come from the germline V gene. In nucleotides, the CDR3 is TGTGCTCTTGGGGAACGTCCGAGGTACTGGGGAATGGTTCGGTACACCGACAAACTCATCTTT. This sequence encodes CALGERPRYWGMVRYTDKLIF.

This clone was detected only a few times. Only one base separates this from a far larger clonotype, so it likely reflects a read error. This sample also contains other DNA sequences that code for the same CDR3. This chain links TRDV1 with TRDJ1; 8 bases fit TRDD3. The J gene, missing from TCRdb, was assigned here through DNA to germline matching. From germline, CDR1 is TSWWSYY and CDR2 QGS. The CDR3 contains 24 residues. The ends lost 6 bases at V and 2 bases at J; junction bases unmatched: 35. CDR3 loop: CALGDGLLFVLGAVPRLDTDKLIF. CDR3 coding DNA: TGTGCTCTTGGTGATGGCCTTCTCTTTGTACTGGGGGCCGTACCAAGGTTGGATACCGATAAACTCATCTTT.

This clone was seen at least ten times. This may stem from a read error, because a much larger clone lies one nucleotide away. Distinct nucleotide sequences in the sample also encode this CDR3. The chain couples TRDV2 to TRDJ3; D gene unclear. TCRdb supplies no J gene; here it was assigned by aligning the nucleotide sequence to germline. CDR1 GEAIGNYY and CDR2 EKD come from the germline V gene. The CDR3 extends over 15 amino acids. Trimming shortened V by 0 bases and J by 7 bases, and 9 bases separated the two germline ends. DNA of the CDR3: TGTGCCTGTGACACCGGAGGGTACGACACCCGACAGATGTTTTTC. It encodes CACDTGGYDTRQMFF.

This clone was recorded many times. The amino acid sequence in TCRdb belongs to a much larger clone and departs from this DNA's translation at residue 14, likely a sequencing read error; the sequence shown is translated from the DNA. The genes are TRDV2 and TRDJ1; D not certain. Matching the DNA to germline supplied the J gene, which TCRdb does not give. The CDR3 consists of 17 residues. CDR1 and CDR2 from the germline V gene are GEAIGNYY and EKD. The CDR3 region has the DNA TGTGCCTGTGACACCGTGTCCTCTCCGGGGTACACCGATGAACTCATCTTT. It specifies CACDTVSSPGYTDELIF.

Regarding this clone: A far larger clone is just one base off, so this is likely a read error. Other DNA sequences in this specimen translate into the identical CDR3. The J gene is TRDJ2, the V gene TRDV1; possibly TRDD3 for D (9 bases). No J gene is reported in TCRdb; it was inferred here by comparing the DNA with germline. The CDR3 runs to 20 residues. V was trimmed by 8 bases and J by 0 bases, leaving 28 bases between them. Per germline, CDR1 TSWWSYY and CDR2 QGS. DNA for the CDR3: TGTGCTCTTTGCGGCCTTCCTAGTACTGGGGGAACTCCTTTGACAGCACAACTCTTCTTT. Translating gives CALCGLPSTGGTPLTAQLFF.

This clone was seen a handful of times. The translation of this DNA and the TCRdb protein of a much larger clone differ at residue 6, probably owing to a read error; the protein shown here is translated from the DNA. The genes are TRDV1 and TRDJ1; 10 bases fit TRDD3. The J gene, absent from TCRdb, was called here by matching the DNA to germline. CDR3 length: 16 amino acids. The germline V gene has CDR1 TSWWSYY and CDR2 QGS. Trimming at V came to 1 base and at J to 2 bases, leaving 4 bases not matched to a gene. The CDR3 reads CALGEPVLGDTDKLIF. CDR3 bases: TGTGCTCTTGGGGAACCTGTACTGGGGGATACCGATAAACTCATCTTT.

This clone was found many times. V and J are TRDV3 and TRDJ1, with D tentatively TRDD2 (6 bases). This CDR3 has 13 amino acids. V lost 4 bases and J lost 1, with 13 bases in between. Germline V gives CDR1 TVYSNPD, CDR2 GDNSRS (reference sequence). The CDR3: CACAFPLTDKLIF. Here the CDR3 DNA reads TGTGCCTGTGCCTTCCCCCTCACCGATAAACTCATCTTT.

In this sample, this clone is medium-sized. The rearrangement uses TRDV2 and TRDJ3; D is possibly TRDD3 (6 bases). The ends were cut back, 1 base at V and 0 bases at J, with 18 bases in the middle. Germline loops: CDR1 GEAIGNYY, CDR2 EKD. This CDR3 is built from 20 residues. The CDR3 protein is CACDTLWGARSSWDTRQMFF. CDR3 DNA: TGTGCCTGTGACACTCTGTGGGGGGCGAGGAGCTCCTGGGACACCCGACAGATGTTTTTC.

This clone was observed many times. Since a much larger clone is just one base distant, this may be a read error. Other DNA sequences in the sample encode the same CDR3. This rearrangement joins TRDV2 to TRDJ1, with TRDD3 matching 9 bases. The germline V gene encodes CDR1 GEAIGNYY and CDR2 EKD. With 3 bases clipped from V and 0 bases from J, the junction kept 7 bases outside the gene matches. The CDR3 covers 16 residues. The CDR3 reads CACDYILGDHTDKLIF. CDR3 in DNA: TGTGCCTGTGACTATATACTGGGGGACCACACCGATAAACTCATCTTT.